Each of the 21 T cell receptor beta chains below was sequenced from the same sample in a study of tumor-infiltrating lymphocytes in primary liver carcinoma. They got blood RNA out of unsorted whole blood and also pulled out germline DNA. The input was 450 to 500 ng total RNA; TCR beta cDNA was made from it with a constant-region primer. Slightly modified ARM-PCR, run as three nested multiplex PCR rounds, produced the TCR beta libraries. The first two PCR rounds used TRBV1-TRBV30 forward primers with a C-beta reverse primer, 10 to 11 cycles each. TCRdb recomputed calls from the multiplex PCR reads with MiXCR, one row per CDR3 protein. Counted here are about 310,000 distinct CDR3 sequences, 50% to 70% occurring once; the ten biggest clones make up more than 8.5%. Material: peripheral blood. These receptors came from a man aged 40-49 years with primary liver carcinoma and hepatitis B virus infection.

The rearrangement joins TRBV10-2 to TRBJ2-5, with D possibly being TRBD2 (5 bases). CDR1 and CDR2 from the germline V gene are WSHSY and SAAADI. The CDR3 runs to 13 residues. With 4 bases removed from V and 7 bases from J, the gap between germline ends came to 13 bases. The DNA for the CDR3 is TGCGCCAGCAGTGCCGGCCTCGGAGGGACCCAGTACTTC. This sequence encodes CASSAGLGGTQYF.

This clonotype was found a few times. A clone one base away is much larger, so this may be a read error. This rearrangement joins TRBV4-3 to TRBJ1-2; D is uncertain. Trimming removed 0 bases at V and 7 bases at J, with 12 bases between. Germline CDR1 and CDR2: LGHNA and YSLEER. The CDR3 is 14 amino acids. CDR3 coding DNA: TGCGCCAGCAGCCAAGATAGGACTCGGGGTGGCTACACCTTC. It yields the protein CASSQDRTRGGYTF.

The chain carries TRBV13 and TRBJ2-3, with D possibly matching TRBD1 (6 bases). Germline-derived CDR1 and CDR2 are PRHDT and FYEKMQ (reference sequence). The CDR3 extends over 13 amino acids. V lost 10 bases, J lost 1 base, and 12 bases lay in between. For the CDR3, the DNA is TGTGCCACCCTTCGACAGGGCACAGATACGCAGTATTTT. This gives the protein CATLRQGTDTQYF.

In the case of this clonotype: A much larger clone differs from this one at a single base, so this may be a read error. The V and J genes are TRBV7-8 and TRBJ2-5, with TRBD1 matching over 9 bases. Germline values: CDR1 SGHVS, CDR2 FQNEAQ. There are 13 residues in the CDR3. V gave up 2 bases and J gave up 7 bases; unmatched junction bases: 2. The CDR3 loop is CASSLTGGGTQYF. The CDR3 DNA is TGTGCCAGCAGCTTAACAGGGGGCGGGACCCAGTACTTC.

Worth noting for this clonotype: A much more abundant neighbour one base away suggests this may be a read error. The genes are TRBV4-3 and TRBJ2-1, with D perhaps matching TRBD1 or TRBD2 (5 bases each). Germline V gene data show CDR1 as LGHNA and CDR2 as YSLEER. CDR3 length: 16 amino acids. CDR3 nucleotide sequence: TGTGCCAGCAGCCGACCCGGGACCCCGTTACACAATGAGCAGTTCTTC. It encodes CASSRPGTPLHNEQFF.

DNA of the CDR3: TGCGCCAGCAGCTATCTAGGGGGGGCTACTAACTATGGCTACACCTTC. As protein: CASSYLGGATNYGYTF. The chain carries TRBV5-1 and TRBJ1-2; weak D call: TRBD1 (6 bases). V was shortened by 3 bases and J by 0 bases, with 15 bases between the two germline ends. This CDR3 is 16 amino acids long. Germline CDR1 and CDR2: SGHRS and YFSETQ.

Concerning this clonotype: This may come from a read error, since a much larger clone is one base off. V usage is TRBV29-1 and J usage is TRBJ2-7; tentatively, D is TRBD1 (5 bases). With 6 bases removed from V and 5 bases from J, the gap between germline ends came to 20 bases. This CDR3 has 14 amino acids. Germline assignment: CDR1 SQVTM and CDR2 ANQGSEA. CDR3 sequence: CSVDQQEAFNEQYF. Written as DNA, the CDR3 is TGCAGCGTCGATCAACAGGAAGCATTCAACGAGCAGTACTTC.

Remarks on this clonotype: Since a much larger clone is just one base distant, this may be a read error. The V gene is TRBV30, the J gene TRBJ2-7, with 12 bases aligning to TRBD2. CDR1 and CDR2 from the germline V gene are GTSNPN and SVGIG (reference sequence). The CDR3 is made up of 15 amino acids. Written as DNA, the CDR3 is TGTGCCTGGAGTCCTCTAGCGGGAGGGCCCAACGAGCAGTGCTTC. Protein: CAWSPLAGGPNEQCF.

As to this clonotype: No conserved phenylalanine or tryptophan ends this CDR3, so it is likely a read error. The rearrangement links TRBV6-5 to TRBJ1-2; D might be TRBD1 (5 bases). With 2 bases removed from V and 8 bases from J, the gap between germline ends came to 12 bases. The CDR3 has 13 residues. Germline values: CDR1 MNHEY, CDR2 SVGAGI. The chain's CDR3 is CASSYTPGNGYTS. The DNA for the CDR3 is TGTGCCAGCAGTTACACTCCAGGGAACGGCTACACCTCC.

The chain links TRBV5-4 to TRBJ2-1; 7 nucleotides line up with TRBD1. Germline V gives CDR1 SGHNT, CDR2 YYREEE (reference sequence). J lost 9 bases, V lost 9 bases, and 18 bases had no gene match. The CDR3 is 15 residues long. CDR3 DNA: TGTGCCAACAGTCACCCGACAGGGAAATTCGGTGAGCAGTTCTTC. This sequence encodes CANSHPTGKFGEQFF.

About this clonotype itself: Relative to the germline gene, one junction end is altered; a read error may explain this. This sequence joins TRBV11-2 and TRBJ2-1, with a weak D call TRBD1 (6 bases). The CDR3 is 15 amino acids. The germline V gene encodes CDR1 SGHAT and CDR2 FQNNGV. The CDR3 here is CANSLGSSPQGEQFF. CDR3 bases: TGTGCCAACAGCTTAGGGTCCTCGCCACAGGGTGAGCAGTTCTTC.

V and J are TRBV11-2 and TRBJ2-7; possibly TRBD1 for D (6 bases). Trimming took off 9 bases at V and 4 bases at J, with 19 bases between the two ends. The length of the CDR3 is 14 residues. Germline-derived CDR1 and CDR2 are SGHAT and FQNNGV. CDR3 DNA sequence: TGTGCCAGGAGCCCAGTGGACAGTTTATACGAGCAGTACTTC. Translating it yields CARSPVDSLYEQYF. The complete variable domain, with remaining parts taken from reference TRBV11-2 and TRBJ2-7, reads EAGVAQSPRYKIIEKRQSVAFWCNPISGHATLYWYQQILGQGPKLLIQFQNNGVVDDSQLPKDRFSAERLKGVDSTLKIQPAKLEDSAVYLCARSPVDSLYEQYFGPGTRLTVT.

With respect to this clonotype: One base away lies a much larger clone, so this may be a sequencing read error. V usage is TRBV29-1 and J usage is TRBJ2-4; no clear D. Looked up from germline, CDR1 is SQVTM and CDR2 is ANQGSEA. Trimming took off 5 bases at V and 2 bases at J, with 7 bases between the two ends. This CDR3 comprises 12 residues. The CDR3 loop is CSVLGPKNIQYF. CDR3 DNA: TGCAGCGTTCTTGGACCCAAAAACATTCAGTACTTC.

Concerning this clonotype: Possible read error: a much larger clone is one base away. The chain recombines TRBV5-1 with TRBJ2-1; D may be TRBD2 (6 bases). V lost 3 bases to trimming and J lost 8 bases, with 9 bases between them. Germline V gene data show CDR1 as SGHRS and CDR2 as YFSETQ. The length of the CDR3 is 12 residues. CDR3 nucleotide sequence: TGCGCCAGCAGCTCGGGACTCCATGAGCAGTTCTTC. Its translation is CASSSGLHEQFF.

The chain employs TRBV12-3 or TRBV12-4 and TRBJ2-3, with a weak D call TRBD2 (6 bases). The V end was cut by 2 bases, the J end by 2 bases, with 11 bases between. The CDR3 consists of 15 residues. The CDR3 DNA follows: TGTGCCAGCAGTTTACTAGCGAGCCTCACAGATACGCAGTATTTT. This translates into CASSLLASLTDTQYF.

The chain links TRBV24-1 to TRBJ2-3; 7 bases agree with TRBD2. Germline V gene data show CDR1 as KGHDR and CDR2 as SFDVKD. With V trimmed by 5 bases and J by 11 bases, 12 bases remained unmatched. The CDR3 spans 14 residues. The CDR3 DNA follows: TGTGCCACCAGTGGCCCAATGAGCGGGAATAAGCAGTATTTT. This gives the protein CATSGPMSGNKQYF.

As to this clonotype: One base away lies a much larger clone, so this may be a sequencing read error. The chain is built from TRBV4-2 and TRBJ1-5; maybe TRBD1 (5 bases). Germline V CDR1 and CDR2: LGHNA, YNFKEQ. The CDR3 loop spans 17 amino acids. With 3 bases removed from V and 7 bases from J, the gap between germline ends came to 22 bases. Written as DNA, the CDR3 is TGTGCCAGCAGCCAGGATGAAAGGCACCAGGGAGGGCAGCCCCAGCATTTT. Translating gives CASSQDERHQGGQPQHF.

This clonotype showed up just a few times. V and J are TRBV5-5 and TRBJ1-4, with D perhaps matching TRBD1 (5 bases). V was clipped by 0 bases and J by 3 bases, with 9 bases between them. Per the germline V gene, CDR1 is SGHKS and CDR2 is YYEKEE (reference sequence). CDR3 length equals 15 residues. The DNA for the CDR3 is TGTGCCAGCAGCTTGGGAGGGACTTCTAATGAAAAACTGTTTTTT. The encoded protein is CASSLGGTSNEKLFF.

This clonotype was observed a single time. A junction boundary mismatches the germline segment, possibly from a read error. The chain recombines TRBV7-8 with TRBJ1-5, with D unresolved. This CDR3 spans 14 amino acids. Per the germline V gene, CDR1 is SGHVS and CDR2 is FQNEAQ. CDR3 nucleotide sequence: TGTGCCGGCAGCTTAGGGTCAGGCAATCAGCCCCAGCATTTT. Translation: CAGSLGSGNQPQHF.

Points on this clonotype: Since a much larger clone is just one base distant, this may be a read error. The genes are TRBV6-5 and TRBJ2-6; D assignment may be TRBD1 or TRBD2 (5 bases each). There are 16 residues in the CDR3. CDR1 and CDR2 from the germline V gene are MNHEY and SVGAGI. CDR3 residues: CVSSYEGSPGANVLTF. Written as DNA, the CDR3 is TGTGTCAGCAGTTACGAGGGGTCCCCTGGGGCCAACGTCCTGACTTTC.

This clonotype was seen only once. The CDR3 sequence: CASTPGLTGGYEQFF. The CDR3 DNA reads TGTGCCAGCACACCGGGACTAACTGGAGGATATGAGCAGTTCTTC. The chain employs TRBV6-5 and TRBJ2-1; TRBD2 agrees at 7 bases. CDR1 MNHEY and CDR2 SVGAGI come from the germline V gene. The CDR3 is 15 amino acids. Trimming at V came to 7 bases and at J to 8 bases, leaving 14 bases not matched to a gene.